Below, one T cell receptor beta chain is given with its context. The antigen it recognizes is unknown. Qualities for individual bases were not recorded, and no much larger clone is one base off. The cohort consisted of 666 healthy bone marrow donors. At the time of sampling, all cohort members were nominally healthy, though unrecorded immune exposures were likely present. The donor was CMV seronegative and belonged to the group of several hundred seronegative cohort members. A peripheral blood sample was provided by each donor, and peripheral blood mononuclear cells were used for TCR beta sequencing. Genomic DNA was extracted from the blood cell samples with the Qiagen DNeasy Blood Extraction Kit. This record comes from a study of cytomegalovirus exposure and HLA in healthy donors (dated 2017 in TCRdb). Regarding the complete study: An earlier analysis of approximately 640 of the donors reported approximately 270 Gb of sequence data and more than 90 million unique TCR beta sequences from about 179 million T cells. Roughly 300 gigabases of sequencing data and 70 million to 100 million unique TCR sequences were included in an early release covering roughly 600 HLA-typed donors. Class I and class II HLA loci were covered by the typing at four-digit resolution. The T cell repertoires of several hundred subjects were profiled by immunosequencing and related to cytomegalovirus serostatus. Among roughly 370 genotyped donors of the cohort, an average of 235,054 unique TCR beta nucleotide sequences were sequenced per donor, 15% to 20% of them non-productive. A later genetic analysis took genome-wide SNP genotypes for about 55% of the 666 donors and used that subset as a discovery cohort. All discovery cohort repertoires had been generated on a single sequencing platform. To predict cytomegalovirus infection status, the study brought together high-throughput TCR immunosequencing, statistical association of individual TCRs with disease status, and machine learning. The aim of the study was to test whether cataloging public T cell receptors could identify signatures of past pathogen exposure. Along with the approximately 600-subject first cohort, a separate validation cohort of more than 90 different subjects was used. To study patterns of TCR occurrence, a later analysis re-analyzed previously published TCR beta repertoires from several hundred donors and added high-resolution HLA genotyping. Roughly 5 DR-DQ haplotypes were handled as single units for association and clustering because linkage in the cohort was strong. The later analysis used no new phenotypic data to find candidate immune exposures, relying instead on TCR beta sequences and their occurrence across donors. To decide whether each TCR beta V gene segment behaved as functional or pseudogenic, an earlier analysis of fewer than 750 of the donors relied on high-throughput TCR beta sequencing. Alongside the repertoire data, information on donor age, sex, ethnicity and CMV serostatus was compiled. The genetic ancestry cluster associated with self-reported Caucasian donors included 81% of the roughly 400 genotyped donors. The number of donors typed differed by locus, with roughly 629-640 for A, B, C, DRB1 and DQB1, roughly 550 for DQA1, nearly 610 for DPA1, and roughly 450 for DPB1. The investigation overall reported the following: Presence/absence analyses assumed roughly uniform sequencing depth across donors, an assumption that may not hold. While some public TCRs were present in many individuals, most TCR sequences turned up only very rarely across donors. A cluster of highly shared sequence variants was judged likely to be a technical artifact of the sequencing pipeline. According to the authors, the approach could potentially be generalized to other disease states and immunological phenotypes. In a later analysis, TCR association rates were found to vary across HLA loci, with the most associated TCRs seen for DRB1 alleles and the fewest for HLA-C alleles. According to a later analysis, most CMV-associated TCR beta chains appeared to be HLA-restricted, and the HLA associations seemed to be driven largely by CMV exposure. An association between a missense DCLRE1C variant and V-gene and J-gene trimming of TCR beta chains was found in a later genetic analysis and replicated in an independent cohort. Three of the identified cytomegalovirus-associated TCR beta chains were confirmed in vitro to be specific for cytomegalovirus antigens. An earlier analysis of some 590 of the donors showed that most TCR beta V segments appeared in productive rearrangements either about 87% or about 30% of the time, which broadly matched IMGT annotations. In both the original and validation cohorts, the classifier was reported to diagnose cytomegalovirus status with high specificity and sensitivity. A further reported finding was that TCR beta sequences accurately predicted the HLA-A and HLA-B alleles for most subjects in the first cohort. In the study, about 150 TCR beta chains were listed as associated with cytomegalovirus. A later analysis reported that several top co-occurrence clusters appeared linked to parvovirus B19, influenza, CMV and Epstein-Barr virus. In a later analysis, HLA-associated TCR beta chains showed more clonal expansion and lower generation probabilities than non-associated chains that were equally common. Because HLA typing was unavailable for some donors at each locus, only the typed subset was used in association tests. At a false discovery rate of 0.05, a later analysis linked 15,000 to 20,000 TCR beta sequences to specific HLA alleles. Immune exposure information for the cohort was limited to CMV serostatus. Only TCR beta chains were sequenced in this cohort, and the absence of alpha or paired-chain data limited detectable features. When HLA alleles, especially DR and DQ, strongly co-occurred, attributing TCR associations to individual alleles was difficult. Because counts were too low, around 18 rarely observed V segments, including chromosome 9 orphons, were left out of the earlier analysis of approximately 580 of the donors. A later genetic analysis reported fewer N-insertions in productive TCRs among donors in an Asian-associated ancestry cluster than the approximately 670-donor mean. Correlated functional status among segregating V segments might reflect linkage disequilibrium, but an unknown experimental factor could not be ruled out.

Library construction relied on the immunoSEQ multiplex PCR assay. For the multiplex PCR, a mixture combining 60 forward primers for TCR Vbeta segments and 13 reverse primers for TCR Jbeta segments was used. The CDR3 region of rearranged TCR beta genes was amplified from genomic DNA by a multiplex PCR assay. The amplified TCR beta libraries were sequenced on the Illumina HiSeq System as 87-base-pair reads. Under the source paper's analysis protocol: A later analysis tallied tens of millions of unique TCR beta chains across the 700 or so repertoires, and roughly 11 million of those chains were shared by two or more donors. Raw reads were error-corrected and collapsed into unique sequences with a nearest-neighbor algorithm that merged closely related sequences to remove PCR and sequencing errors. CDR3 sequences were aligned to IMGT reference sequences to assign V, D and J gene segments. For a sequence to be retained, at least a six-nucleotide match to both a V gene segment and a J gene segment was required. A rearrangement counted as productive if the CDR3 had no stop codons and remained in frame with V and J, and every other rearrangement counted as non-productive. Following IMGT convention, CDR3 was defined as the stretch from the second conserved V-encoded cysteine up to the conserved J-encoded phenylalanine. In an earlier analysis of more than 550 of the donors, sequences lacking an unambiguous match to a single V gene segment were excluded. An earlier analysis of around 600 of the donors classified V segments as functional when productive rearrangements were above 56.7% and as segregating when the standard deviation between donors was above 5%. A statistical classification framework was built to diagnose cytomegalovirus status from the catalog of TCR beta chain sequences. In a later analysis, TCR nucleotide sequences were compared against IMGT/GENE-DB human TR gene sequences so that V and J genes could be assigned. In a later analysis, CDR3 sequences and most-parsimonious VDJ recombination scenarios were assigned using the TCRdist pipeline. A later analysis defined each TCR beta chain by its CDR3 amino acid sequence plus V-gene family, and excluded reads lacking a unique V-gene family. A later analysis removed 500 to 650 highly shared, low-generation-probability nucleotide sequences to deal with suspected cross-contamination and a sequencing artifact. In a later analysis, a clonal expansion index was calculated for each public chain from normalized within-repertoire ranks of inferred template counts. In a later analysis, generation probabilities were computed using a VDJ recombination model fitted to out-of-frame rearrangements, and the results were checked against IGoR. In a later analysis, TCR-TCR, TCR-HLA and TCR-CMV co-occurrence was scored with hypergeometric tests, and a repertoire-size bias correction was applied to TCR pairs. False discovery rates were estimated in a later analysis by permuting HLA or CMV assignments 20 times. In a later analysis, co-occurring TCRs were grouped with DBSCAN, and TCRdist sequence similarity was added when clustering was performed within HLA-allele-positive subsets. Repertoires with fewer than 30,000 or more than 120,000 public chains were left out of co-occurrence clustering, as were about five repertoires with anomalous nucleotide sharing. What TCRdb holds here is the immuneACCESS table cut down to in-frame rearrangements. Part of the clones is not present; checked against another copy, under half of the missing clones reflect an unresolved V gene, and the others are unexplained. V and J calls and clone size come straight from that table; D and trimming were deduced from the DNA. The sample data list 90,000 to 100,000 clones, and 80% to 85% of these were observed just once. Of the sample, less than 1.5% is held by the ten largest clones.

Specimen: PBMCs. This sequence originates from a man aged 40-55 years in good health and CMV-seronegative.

The CDR3 sequence is CASSMTGSYNEQFF. The DNA sequence reads TGTGCTAGTAGTATGACGGGTAGCTACAATGAGCAGTTCTTC. The chain is made from TRBV12-5 and TRBJ2-1, with the D gene too uncertain to name. The CDR3 sequence holds 14 residues, the cysteine and phenylalanine included. The entry retains the CDR3 DNA only, 42 bases that are in frame from base 1. The germline V gene yields LGHNT for CDR1 and FRNRAP for CDR2. Trimming costs V 8 bases and J 3 bases, and their ends lie 14 bases apart.